This entry lists 9 T cell receptor beta chains sequenced from one sample in a study of T cells in Graves' hyperthyroidism and ophthalmopathy. Amplified TCR beta CDR3 regions derived from RNA transcripts. Using the HTBI primer set, a first-round RT-PCR was run on the TCR CDR3. TCRdb fed the multiplex PCR reads into MiXCR, producing one record per CDR3 protein. The sample gives nearly 750,000 distinct CDR3 sequences, approximately 36% of which show up once; around a third is in the top ten. The sequenced sample consisted of blood. The receptors derive from a woman in her forties with Graves' hyperthyroidism.

This sequence joins TRBV25-1 and TRBJ2-7, with 8 bases fitting TRBD1. The CDR3 totals 15 residues. Germline CDR1 and CDR2: MGHDK and SYGVNS. Trimming took 4 bases from V and 2 from J; bases not matched to a gene: 7. CDR3 nucleotide sequence: TGTGCCAGCAGTGGAACGGACAGGGTAACCTACGAGCAGTACTTC. It is translated as CASSGTDRVTYEQYF.

Concerning this clonotype itself: A much larger clone lies a single base off, so this may be a read error. The CDR3 protein is CASSGQMVGNTIYF. The CDR3 coding sequence is TGTGCCAGCAGTGGACAGATGGTCGGAAACACCATATATTTT. The chain has TRBV12-3 or TRBV12-4 and TRBJ1-3; TRBD1 is a possible D gene (6 bases). V shed 5 bases and J shed 4 bases, with 12 bases lying between them. The CDR3 sequence is 14 residues long.

This clonotype appeared many times. The genes are TRBV7-2 and TRBJ1-5; D unclear. In germline, CDR1 is SGHTA, CDR2 FQGNSA. V shed 2 bases and J shed 0 bases, with 8 bases lying between them. CDR3 length equals 15 residues. The CDR3 DNA reads as TGTGCCAGCAGCTTACAGTTATATAGCAATCAGCCCCAGCATTTT. Amino acid sequence: CASSLQLYSNQPQHF.

This clonotype came up a few times. This sequence joins TRBV18 and TRBJ1-1; no definite D call. Deletions cut 0 bases from V and 4 bases from J, with 12 bases between. The CDR3 is 15 residues long. CDR1 and CDR2 from the germline V gene are KGHSH and LQKENI. CDR3 region: CASSPPTLLGTEAFF. The CDR3 DNA sequence: TGTGCCAGCTCACCACCGACGTTGTTGGGCACTGAAGCTTTCTTT. Drawing the rest from reference TRBV18 and TRBJ1-1, the complete variable domain is NAGVMQNPRHLVRRRGQEARLRCSPMKGHSHVYWYRQLPEEGLKFMVYLQKENIIDESGMPKERFSAEFPKEGPSILRIQQVVRGDSAAYFCASSPPTLLGTEAFFGQGTRLTVV.

This clonotype showed up just once. This chain connects TRBV20-1 to TRBJ2-7; no clear D gene. Germline CDR1 DFQATT, CDR2 SNEGSKA (reference sequence). The CDR3 spans 11 residues. V lost 8 bases, J lost 3 bases, and 11 bases lay in between. CDR3 nucleotide sequence: TGCAGTACTACCTATAACTACGAGCAGTACTTC. Protein: CSTTYNYEQYF.

This clonotype was counted a few times. The chain couples TRBV19 to TRBJ1-1; no reliable D call. Trimming took 4 bases from V and 0 from J, leaving 15 bases between them. CDR1 is LNHDA and CDR2 is SQIVND in the germline V gene (reference sequence). The length of the CDR3 is 16 residues. The CDR3 here is CASSKWRAAMNTEAFF. In DNA, the CDR3 is TGTGCCAGTAGTAAATGGAGGGCTGCCATGAACACTGAAGCTTTCTTT. Supplemented by reference TRBV19 and TRBJ1-1, the full variable domain reads DGGITQSPKYLFRKEGQNVTLSCEQNLNHDAMYWYRQDPGQGLRLIYYSQIVNDFQKGDIAEGYSVSREKKESFPLTVTSAQKNPTAFYLCASSKWRAAMNTEAFFGQGTRLTVV.

The chain uses TRBV11-3 and TRBJ1-6, with TRBD1 matching 7 bases. CDR1 and CDR2 (germline): SGHNT, YENEEA. The CDR3 contains 15 residues. The trim removed 7 bases at V and 6 bases at J, leaving 9 bases unmatched. CDR3 protein: CASTLGTGANSPLHF. The CDR3, as DNA: TGTGCCAGCACCCTCGGCACAGGGGCTAATTCACCCCTCCACTTT.

This clonotype was detected many times. At one boundary the junction diverges from the germline segment, which might be a read error. The chain has TRBV7-9 and TRBJ1-1, with TRBD1 as a possible D gene (6 bases). CDR1 and CDR2 (germline): SEHNR, FQNEAQ (reference sequence). The CDR3 sequence is 13 residues long. Here the CDR3 DNA reads TGCGCCAGCAGCCGCGGAGGGGGCACTGAAGCTTTCTTT. This gives the protein CASSRGGGTEAFF.

This clonotype appeared many times. This chain connects TRBV10-3 to TRBJ2-7, with unresolved D. Trimming took off 10 bases at V and 6 bases at J, with 19 bases between the two ends. Germline values: CDR1 ENHRY, CDR2 SYGVKD. This CDR3 contains 13 residues. The CDR3 DNA sequence: TGTGCCACAACACGTATGGAGAGCTCCGAGCAGTACTTC. This codes for CATTRMESSEQYF.